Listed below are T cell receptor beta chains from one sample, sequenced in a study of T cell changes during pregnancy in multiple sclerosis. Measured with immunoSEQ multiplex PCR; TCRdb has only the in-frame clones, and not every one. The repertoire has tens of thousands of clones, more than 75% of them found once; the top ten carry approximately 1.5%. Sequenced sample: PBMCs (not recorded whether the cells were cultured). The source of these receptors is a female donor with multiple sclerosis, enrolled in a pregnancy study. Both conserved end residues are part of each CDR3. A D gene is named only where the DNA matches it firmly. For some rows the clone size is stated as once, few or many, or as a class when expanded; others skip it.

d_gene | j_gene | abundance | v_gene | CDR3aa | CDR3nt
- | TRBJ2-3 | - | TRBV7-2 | CASSRGPGDTQYF | TGTGCCAGCAGCCGGGGGCCCGGGGATACGCAGTATTTT
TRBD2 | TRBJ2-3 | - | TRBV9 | CASSVGAGASTDTQYF | TGTGCCAGCAGCGTAGGAGCGGGGGCAAGCACAGATACGCAGTATTTT
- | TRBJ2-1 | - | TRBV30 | CAWRQSGFYNEQFF | TGTGCCTGGAGGCAGAGCGGATTCTACAATGAGCAGTTCTTC
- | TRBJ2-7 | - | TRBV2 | CASSVGDSEQYF | TGTGCCAGCAGTGTTGGGGATTCCGAGCAGTACTTC
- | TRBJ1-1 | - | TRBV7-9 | CASSIQGGVPEAFF | TGTGCCAGCAGCATTCAGGGAGGTGTGCCTGAAGCTTTCTTT
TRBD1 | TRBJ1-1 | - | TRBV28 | CASLGTGTIPEAFF | TGTGCCAGCCTCGGGACAGGCACAATCCCTGAAGCTTTCTTT
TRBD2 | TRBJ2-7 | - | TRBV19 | CASSSAGLAGEGEQYF | TGTGCCAGTAGTAGCGCGGGACTAGCGGGAGAGGGCGAGCAGTACTTC
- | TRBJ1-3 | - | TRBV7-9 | CASSLLGARGNTIYF | TGTGCCAGCAGCTTATTGGGGGCGCGAGGAAACACCATATATTTT
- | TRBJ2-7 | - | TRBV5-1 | CASSFTGEQYF | TGCGCCAGCAGCTTCACGGGGGAGCAGTACTTC
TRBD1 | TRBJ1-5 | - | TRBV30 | CAWSAHRGLGQPQHF | TGTGCCTGGAGTGCCCACAGGGGACTCGGTCAGCCCCAGCATTTT
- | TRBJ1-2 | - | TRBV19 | CASSPERVGPGYTF | TGTGCCAGTAGCCCTGAAAGAGTAGGGCCTGGCTACACCTTC
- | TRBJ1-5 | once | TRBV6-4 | CASSAEISNQPQHF | TGTGCCAGCAGTGCTGAAATTAGCAATCAGCCCCAGCATTTT
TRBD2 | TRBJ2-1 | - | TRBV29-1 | CSVAGYYSYNEQFF | TGCAGTGTAGCGGGATACTACTCCTACAATGAGCAGTTCTTC
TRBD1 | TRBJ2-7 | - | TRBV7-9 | CASSATWTGSAYEQYF | TGTGCCAGCAGCGCCACGTGGACAGGGTCCGCCTACGAGCAGTACTTC
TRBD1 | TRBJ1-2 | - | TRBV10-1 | CAPTPQGRAYGYTF | TGCGCCCCCACCCCACAGGGGAGGGCTTATGGCTACACCTTC
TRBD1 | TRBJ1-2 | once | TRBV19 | CATGQGLSYGYTF | TGTGCCACTGGACAGGGTTTATCGTATGGCTACACCTTC
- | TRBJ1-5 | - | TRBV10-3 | CAISESSENQPQHF | TGTGCCATCAGTGAGTCCTCTGAGAATCAGCCCCAGCATTTT
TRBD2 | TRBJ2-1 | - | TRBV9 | CASSTGLAGVVEQFF | TGTGCCAGCAGCACCGGACTAGCGGGAGTCGTTGAGCAGTTCTTC
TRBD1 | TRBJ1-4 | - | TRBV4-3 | CASSQDTGAVANEKLFF | TGCGCCAGCAGCCAAGACACAGGGGCAGTAGCTAATGAAAAACTGTTTTTT
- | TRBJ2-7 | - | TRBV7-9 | CASSLGSYSYEQYF | TGTGCCAGCAGCTTAGGATCCTACTCCTACGAGCAGTACTTC
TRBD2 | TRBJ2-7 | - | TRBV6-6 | CASSYKAGAYEQYF | TGTGCCAGCAGTTACAAAGCGGGAGCTTACGAGCAGTACTTC
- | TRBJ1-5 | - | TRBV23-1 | CASSQSEGSGQPQHF | TGCGCCAGCTCTCAGTCGGAAGGGAGTGGTCAGCCCCAGCATTTT
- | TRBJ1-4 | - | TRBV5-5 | CASSLALAGLGEKLFF | TGTGCCAGCAGCTTGGCGCTGGCAGGGTTGGGAGAAAAACTGTTTTTT
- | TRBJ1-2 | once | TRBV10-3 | CAISVAGDYGYTF | TGTGCCATCAGTGTGGCAGGGGACTATGGCTACACCTTC
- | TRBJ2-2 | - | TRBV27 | CASSLSFTGIDGMNTGELFF | TGTGCCAGCAGTCTTTCCTTTACAGGGATCGACGGGATGAACACCGGGGAGCTGTTTTTT
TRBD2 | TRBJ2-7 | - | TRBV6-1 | CASSFRGLEDEQYF | TGTGCCAGCAGTTTCAGAGGACTAGAGGACGAGCAGTACTTC